Listed below are T cell receptor beta chains from one sample, sequenced in a study of T cells in Graves' hyperthyroidism and ophthalmopathy. Each CDR3 protein is one row after TCRdb ran MiXCR on the multiplex PCR reads. The data show about 560,000 distinct CDR3 sequences, with about a sixth seen just once and about 20% held by the top ten. The sample consisted of blood. These receptors were collected from a woman aged 18-29 years with Graves' hyperthyroidism. Each CDR3 is given with its conserved first and last residue. Each record gives: clone size, J gene, D gene, V gene, CDR3 protein, CDR3 DNA. A D gene is named only where the DNA matches it firmly. Size tells how often a clone was seen (once, few, many) or the class of an expanded clone, and some rows leave it out.

clone size: many; J gene: TRBJ2-1; D gene: .; V gene: TRBV7-2; CDR3 protein: CASSREGRGQFF; CDR3 DNA: TGTGCCAGCAGCCGCGAGGGGCGGGGGCAGTTCTTC
clone size: many; J gene: TRBJ2-3; D gene: .; V gene: TRBV4-3; CDR3 protein: CASSQEGGRASTDTQYF; CDR3 DNA: TGCGCCAGCAGCCAAGAGGGGGGACGAGCTAGCACAGATACGCAGTATTTT
clone size: .; J gene: TRBJ2-5; D gene: TRBD2; V gene: TRBV7-2; CDR3 protein: CASSPRRLAPQETQYF; CDR3 DNA: TGTGCCAGCAGCCCCCGGCGACTAGCGCCTCAAGAGACCCAGTACTTC
clone size: .; J gene: TRBJ2-5; D gene: .; V gene: TRBV29-1; CDR3 protein: CSVGEGVRETQYF; CDR3 DNA: TGCAGCGTTGGAGAGGGGGTGAGGGAGACCCAGTACTTC
clone size: many; J gene: TRBJ2-5; D gene: .; V gene: TRBV7-8; CDR3 protein: CASSLNRIQETQYF; CDR3 DNA: TGTGCCAGCAGCTTAAATAGGATCCAAGAGACCCAGTACTTC
clone size: .; J gene: TRBJ2-5; D gene: .; V gene: TRBV7-9; CDR3 protein: CASSIRDTRVQETQYF; CDR3 DNA: TGTGCCAGCAGCATCCGGGACACAAGGGTACAAGAGACCCAGTACTTC
clone size: .; J gene: TRBJ2-7; D gene: TRBD1; V gene: TRBV12-3/TRBV12-4; CDR3 protein: CASSKQGARYEQYF; CDR3 DNA: TGTGCCAGCAGTAAACAGGGGGCGCGTTACGAGCAGTACTTC
clone size: few; J gene: TRBJ2-5; D gene: .; V gene: TRBV24-1; CDR3 protein: CATSDSDRDGKETQYF; CDR3 DNA: TGTGCCACCAGTGATTCCGACCGGGACGGCAAAGAGACCCAGTACTTC
clone size: .; J gene: TRBJ2-5; D gene: .; V gene: TRBV7-8; CDR3 protein: CASSSYPGQETQYF; CDR3 DNA: TGTGCCAGCAGCTCATATCCAGGGCAGGAGACCCAGTACTTC
clone size: few; J gene: TRBJ1-3; D gene: .; V gene: TRBV5-4; CDR3 protein: CASSLDRSSGNTIYF; CDR3 DNA: TGTGCCAGCAGCTTGGACCGGAGCTCTGGAAACACCATATATTTT
clone size: .; J gene: TRBJ1-2; D gene: TRBD1; V gene: TRBV18; CDR3 protein: CVSSPGTGQVGYTF; CDR3 DNA: TGTGTCAGCTCACCAGGGACAGGGCAAGTTGGCTACACCTTC
clone size: few; J gene: TRBJ2-4; D gene: .; V gene: TRBV20-1; CDR3 protein: CSAEGQFKNIQYF; CDR3 DNA: TGCAGTGCCGAAGGACAGTTCAAAAACATTCAGTACTTC
clone size: .; J gene: TRBJ2-2; D gene: TRBD2; V gene: TRBV15; CDR3 protein: CATSRFGLEDTGELFF; CDR3 DNA: TGTGCCACCAGCAGATTCGGACTAGAAGACACCGGGGAGCTGTTTTTT
clone size: many; J gene: TRBJ2-7; D gene: .; V gene: TRBV29-1; CDR3 protein: CSVETTGEQYF; CDR3 DNA: TGCAGCGTTGAAACGACTGGGGAGCAGTACTTC
clone size: many; J gene: TRBJ1-2; D gene: TRBD1; V gene: TRBV28; CDR3 protein: CASSHSRTGGALSYGYTF; CDR3 DNA: TGTGCCAGCAGCCACTCCCGTACAGGGGGCGCGTTATCCTATGGCTACACCTTC
clone size: few; J gene: TRBJ1-5; D gene: .; V gene: TRBV6-1; CDR3 protein: CASTPAGGANQPQHF; CDR3 DNA: TGTGCCAGCACACCAGCGGGCGGTGCAAATCAGCCCCAGCATTTT
clone size: few; J gene: TRBJ2-2; D gene: TRBD1; V gene: TRBV15; CDR3 protein: CATSRDYPGGTGELFF; CDR3 DNA: TGTGCCACCAGCAGAGATTACCCAGGGGGAACCGGGGAGCTGTTTTTT
clone size: .; J gene: TRBJ2-1; D gene: .; V gene: TRBV11-2; CDR3 protein: CASRPVACNEQFF; CDR3 DNA: TGTGCCAGCAGGCCAGTGGCCTGCAATGAGCAGTTCTTC
clone size: many; J gene: TRBJ2-2; D gene: .; V gene: TRBV3-1; CDR3 protein: CASSPVEVTGELFF; CDR3 DNA: TGTGCCAGCAGCCCCGTGGAGGTCACCGGGGAGCTGTTTTTT
clone size: few; J gene: TRBJ1-5; D gene: TRBD1; V gene: TRBV19; CDR3 protein: CASSIEGQGTNQPQHF; CDR3 DNA: TGTGCCAGTAGTATAGAGGGACAGGGGACCAATCAGCCCCAGCATTTT
clone size: many; J gene: TRBJ1-3; D gene: TRBD1; V gene: TRBV27; CDR3 protein: CASSSRGNTIYF; CDR3 DNA: TGTGCCAGCAGTTCCAGGGGGAACACCATATATTTT
clone size: many; J gene: TRBJ2-1; D gene: .; V gene: TRBV11-2; CDR3 protein: CASSLVWASNEQFF; CDR3 DNA: TGTGCCAGCAGCTTAGTTTGGGCGTCCAATGAGCAGTTCTTC
clone size: many; J gene: TRBJ2-7; D gene: .; V gene: TRBV24-1; CDR3 protein: CATSATGINSYEQYF; CDR3 DNA: TGTGCCACCAGTGCTACCGGGATTAACTCCTACGAGCAGTACTTC
clone size: many; J gene: TRBJ2-1; D gene: TRBD2; V gene: TRBV24-1; CDR3 protein: CATSDRPGLAGAEQFF; CDR3 DNA: TGTGCCACCAGTGACAGACCGGGACTAGCGGGAGCAGAGCAGTTCTTC
clone size: many; J gene: TRBJ2-1; D gene: .; V gene: TRBV24-1; CDR3 protein: CATSDGLARGGNEQFF; CDR3 DNA: TGTGCCACCAGTGATGGGCTAGCCCGCGGCGGCAATGAGCAGTTCTTC
clone size: many; J gene: TRBJ1-2; D gene: .; V gene: TRBV6-1; CDR3 protein: CASSPYYGYTF; CDR3 DNA: TGTGCCAGCAGTCCTTACTATGGCTACACCTTC
clone size: .; J gene: TRBJ2-2; D gene: .; V gene: TRBV7-2; CDR3 protein: CASSLIHGGRVDTGELFF; CDR3 DNA: TGTGCCAGCAGCTTAATTCACGGGGGCCGGGTTGACACCGGGGAGCTGTTTTTT
clone size: few; J gene: TRBJ1-6; D gene: .; V gene: TRBV11-1; CDR3 protein: CASSSSTGGAFSPLHF; CDR3 DNA: TGTGCCAGCAGCTCCTCGACTGGGGGGGCTTTTTCACCCCTCCACTTT
clone size: once; J gene: TRBJ1-1; D gene: TRBD1; V gene: TRBV19; CDR3 protein: CASRDRGETEAFF; CDR3 DNA: TGTGCCAGCCGGGACAGGGGCGAGACTGAAGCTTTCTTT
clone size: many; J gene: TRBJ2-1; D gene: TRBD2; V gene: TRBV28; CDR3 protein: CASSFEGGSDEQFF; CDR3 DNA: TGTGCCAGCAGTTTTGAGGGAGGGAGCGATGAGCAGTTCTTC
clone size: .; J gene: TRBJ1-2; D gene: .; V gene: TRBV3-1; CDR3 protein: CASSQRQADYTF; CDR3 DNA: TGTGCCAGCAGCCAGCGACAGGCGGACTACACCTTC
clone size: .; J gene: TRBJ2-7; D gene: TRBD2; V gene: TRBV4-1; CDR3 protein: CASSLGLANYEQYF; CDR3 DNA: TGCGCCAGCAGCCTGGGACTAGCGAACTACGAGCAGTACTTC
clone size: .; J gene: TRBJ1-6; D gene: .; V gene: TRBV3-1; CDR3 protein: CASSRDLRGGNSPLHF; CDR3 DNA: TGTGCCAGCAGCCGAGACCTCAGGGGAGGTAATTCACCCCTCCACTTT
clone size: many; J gene: TRBJ1-2; D gene: .; V gene: TRBV6-1; CDR3 protein: CASTPIVNRGDYGYTF; CDR3 DNA: TGTGCCAGCACCCCAATCGTTAATCGGGGGGACTATGGCTACACCTTC
clone size: .; J gene: TRBJ1-1; D gene: .; V gene: TRBV30; CDR3 protein: CACLPLRTEAFF; CDR3 DNA: TGTGCCTGCCTTCCCTTGCGTACTGAAGCTTTCTTT
clone size: few; J gene: TRBJ1-3; D gene: .; V gene: TRBV13; CDR3 protein: CASSADTYSGNTIYF; CDR3 DNA: TGTGCCAGCAGCGCCGACACTTACTCTGGAAACACCATATATTTT
clone size: many; J gene: TRBJ2-2; D gene: TRBD2; V gene: TRBV28; CDR3 protein: CASGFKRGQLTGELFF; CDR3 DNA: TGTGCCAGCGGCTTTAAGCGGGGGCAATTAACCGGGGAGCTGTTTTTT
clone size: many; J gene: TRBJ2-3; D gene: TRBD1; V gene: TRBV28; CDR3 protein: CASSLPGQVDTQYF; CDR3 DNA: TGTGCCAGCAGTTTGCCCGGACAGGTAGATACGCAGTATTTT
clone size: once; J gene: TRBJ2-3; D gene: TRBD2; V gene: TRBV12-3/TRBV12-4; CDR3 protein: CASAWGGPSTDTQYF; CDR3 DNA: TGTGCCAGCGCATGGGGGGGACCTAGCACAGATACGCAGTATTTT
clone size: few; J gene: TRBJ1-5; D gene: TRBD1; V gene: TRBV27; CDR3 protein: CASSQDRGTQPQHF; CDR3 DNA: TGTGCCAGCAGCCAGGACAGGGGGACTCAGCCCCAGCATTTT
clone size: few; J gene: TRBJ1-2; D gene: .; V gene: TRBV4-1; CDR3 protein: CASSQEYYGYTF; CDR3 DNA: TGCGCCAGCAGCCAAGAATACTATGGCTACACCTTC
clone size: many; J gene: TRBJ2-6; D gene: .; V gene: TRBV27; CDR3 protein: CASSSPRVSGANVLTF; CDR3 DNA: TGTGCCAGCAGTTCCCCCAGGGTTTCTGGGGCCAACGTCCTGACTTTC
clone size: .; J gene: TRBJ2-2; D gene: .; V gene: TRBV4-3; CDR3 protein: CASSQELGVYTKINTGELFF; CDR3 DNA: TGCGCCAGCAGCCAAGAGTTGGGCGTTTATACGAAAATAAACACCGGGGAGCTGTTTTTT
clone size: many; J gene: TRBJ2-1; D gene: TRBD2; V gene: TRBV7-2; CDR3 protein: CASSILAGEQFF; CDR3 DNA: TGTGCCAGCAGCATACTAGCGGGGGAGCAGTTCTTC
clone size: many; J gene: TRBJ2-2; D gene: TRBD2; V gene: TRBV28; CDR3 protein: CASRRLAGVNTGELFF; CDR3 DNA: TGTGCCAGCAGAAGACTAGCGGGAGTGAACACCGGGGAGCTGTTTTTT
clone size: many; J gene: TRBJ1-1; D gene: .; V gene: TRBV5-5; CDR3 protein: CASSPGGQSTEAFF; CDR3 DNA: TGTGCCAGCAGCCCTGGGGGGCAAAGCACTGAAGCTTTCTTT
clone size: many; J gene: TRBJ2-1; D gene: TRBD2; V gene: TRBV5-1; CDR3 protein: CASSNRARGGSNEQFF; CDR3 DNA: TGCGCCAGCAGCAACCGCGCGCGGGGGGGCAGCAATGAGCAGTTCTTC
clone size: many; J gene: TRBJ2-1; D gene: TRBD2; V gene: TRBV28; CDR3 protein: CASSITSGYNEQFF; CDR3 DNA: TGTGCCAGCAGTATCACTAGCGGATACAATGAGCAGTTCTTC
clone size: .; J gene: TRBJ2-3; D gene: TRBD1; V gene: TRBV4-2; CDR3 protein: CASSPSRGPDTQYF; CDR3 DNA: TGTGCCAGCAGCCCATCAAGGGGGCCAGATACGCAGTATTTT
clone size: few; J gene: TRBJ2-2; D gene: .; V gene: TRBV5-6; CDR3 protein: CASSLALGTNTGELFF; CDR3 DNA: TGTGCCAGCAGCTTGGCTTTGGGTACGAACACCGGGGAGCTGTTTTTT
clone size: many; J gene: TRBJ2-1; D gene: TRBD2; V gene: TRBV7-2; CDR3 protein: CASSLGLAGSNEQFF; CDR3 DNA: TGTGCCAGCAGTTTAGGGCTAGCGGGAAGCAATGAGCAGTTCTTC
clone size: .; J gene: TRBJ1-2; D gene: TRBD1; V gene: TRBV28; CDR3 protein: CASRDRGSGGYTF; CDR3 DNA: TGTGCCAGCCGGGACAGGGGAAGCGGTGGCTACACCTTC
clone size: few; J gene: TRBJ1-4; D gene: TRBD1; V gene: TRBV2; CDR3 protein: CASTDRDRANASEKLFF; CDR3 DNA: TGTGCCAGCACCGACCGGGACAGGGCTAACGCGAGTGAAAAACTGTTTTTT
clone size: .; J gene: TRBJ2-2; D gene: TRBD2; V gene: TRBV7-9; CDR3 protein: CASSLDPDLSGRLTGELFF; CDR3 DNA: TGTGCCAGCAGCTTAGATCCGGATCTCAGCGGGAGGTTGACCGGGGAGCTGTTTTTT
clone size: .; J gene: TRBJ2-7; D gene: .; V gene: TRBV12-5; CDR3 protein: CASGLGAGQFRSYEQYF; CDR3 DNA: TGTGCTAGTGGTTTGGGGGCAGGCCAATTCAGGTCCTACGAGCAGTACTTC
clone size: few; J gene: TRBJ1-5; D gene: .; V gene: TRBV19; CDR3 protein: CASSIDAWGNQPQHF; CDR3 DNA: TGTGCCAGTAGTATAGATGCGTGGGGCAATCAGCCCCAGCATTTT
clone size: many; J gene: TRBJ2-2; D gene: TRBD2; V gene: TRBV12-3/TRBV12-4; CDR3 protein: CASIFQGSGRATGELFF; CDR3 DNA: TGTGCCAGCATCTTTCAGGGGTCCGGGAGGGCCACCGGGGAGCTGTTTTTT
clone size: few; J gene: TRBJ1-5; D gene: .; V gene: TRBV4-1; CDR3 protein: CASSQEGLISNQPQHF; CDR3 DNA: TGCGCCAGCAGCCAAGAGGGACTGATTAGCAATCAGCCCCAGCATTTT
clone size: many; J gene: TRBJ2-7; D gene: .; V gene: TRBV24-1; CDR3 protein: CATSDRVGSEQYF; CDR3 DNA: TGTGCCACCAGTGACAGGGTGGGAAGCGAGCAGTACTTC